These 10 T cell receptor beta chains were sequenced from one sample in a study of cytomegalovirus exposure and HLA in healthy donors. This table comes from immunoSEQ multiplex PCR, and its TCRdb copy is limited to in-frame clones, with some not included. The sample yields about 220,000 clones, just over 90% seen once. The sequenced sample was PBMCs. Every receptor here comes from a woman aged 18-29 years in good health and CMV-seronegative.

The chain employs TRBV27 and TRBJ2-7, with D maybe TRBD2 (6 bases). The CDR3 is made up of 16 amino acids. Germline V lookup: CDR1 MNHEY, CDR2 SMNVEV (reference sequence). V lost 5 bases and J lost 5, with 22 bases in between. The CDR3 DNA reads as TGTGCCAGCAGTCCTTCTGCCGGGAGTTTACCCCACGAGCAGTACTTC. Translating gives CASSPSAGSLPHEQYF.

This chain links TRBV25-1 with TRBJ2-1; 9 bases fit TRBD2. With V trimmed by 7 bases and J by 10 bases, 17 bases remained unmatched. This CDR3 is built from 16 residues. Looked up from germline, CDR1 is MGHDK and CDR2 is SYGVNS. The CDR3 bases are TGTGCCAGCACCCGCGGGGGGGCGGGAGGGCCGGGCGAGCAGTTCTTC. Translated, it gives CASTRGGAGGPGEQFF.

This clone was observed a single time. The chain carries TRBV5-1 and TRBJ1-3; 7 positions agree with TRBD1. CDR1 and CDR2 from the germline V gene are SGHRS and YFSETQ. Trimming cost V 0 bases and J 2 bases; bases outside gene matches: 8. The CDR3 has 17 residues. The CDR3 loop reads CASSLEGTAMAGNTIYF. As DNA, the CDR3 is TGCGCCAGCAGCTTGGAGGGGACAGCAATGGCTGGAAACACCATATATTTT.

The V and J genes are TRBV5-1 and TRBJ2-1; the D gene is possibly TRBD1 (5 bases). There are 18 residues in the CDR3. V was shortened by 4 bases and J by 4 bases, with 24 bases between the two germline ends. CDR1 is SGHRS, CDR2 YFSETQ, per germline. DNA of the CDR3: TGCGCCAGCAGCCCCCTCGCTGGTAGGGGCCCTTCTTACAATGAGCAGTTCTTC. Translating it yields CASSPLAGRGPSYNEQFF. The full variable domain, rest sourced from reference TRBV5-1 and TRBJ2-1, is KAGVTQTPRYLIKTRGQQVTLSCSPISGHRSVSWYQQTPGQGLQFLFEYFSETQRNKGNFPGRFSGRQFSNSRSEMNVSTLELGDSALYLCASSPLAGRGPSYNEQFFGPGTRLTVL.

This chain connects TRBV6-1 to TRBJ2-1; no clear D. The CDR3 spans 17 residues. Trimming took 2 bases from V and 1 from J, leaving 15 bases between them. CDR1 MNHNS and CDR2 SASEGT come from the germline V gene. CDR3 nucleotides: TGTGCCAGCAGTGAAAACGTGCCCTCAGGATCCTACAATGAGCAGTTCTTC. This translates into CASSENVPSGSYNEQFF.

This clone came up once. V gene TRBV7-5 combines with J gene TRBJ2-2; TRBD2 reflects the table's D call only, with no check against the DNA. TRBV7-5 is given as a pseudogene. This CDR3 spans 16 amino acids. The CDR3 is CARSPSGTSDVGELFF. In DNA, the CDR3 is TGTGCCAGAAGCCCTTCAGGGACTAGCGATGTCGGGGAGCTGTTTTTT.

This rearrangement joins TRBV5-1 to TRBJ2-5; the match to TRBD1 covers 9 bases. The CDR3 runs 15 residues. The V gene's germline CDR1 is SGHRS and CDR2 YFSETQ. V was pared by 4 bases and J by 3 bases, with 7 bases of the junction left unmatched. The CDR3 reads CASSGLGQGEETQYF. CDR3 coding DNA: TGCGCCAGCAGCGGATTGGGACAGGGCGAAGAGACCCAGTACTTC.

The rearrangement joins TRBV9 to TRBJ2-1, with TRBD1 matching 9 bases. With V trimmed by 0 bases and J by 3 bases, 10 bases remained unmatched. In germline, CDR1 is SGDLS, CDR2 YYNGEE. The CDR3 consists of 18 residues. CDR3 residues: CASSVVKDRGAYYNEQFF. The CDR3 DNA is TGTGCCAGCAGCGTAGTTAAGGACAGGGGCGCTTACTACAATGAGCAGTTCTTC.

The V gene is TRBV10-1, the J gene TRBJ2-7, with 8 bases aligning to TRBD1. Germline assignment: CDR1 WNHNN and CDR2 SYGVQD (reference sequence). The CDR3 contains 14 residues. J lost 2 bases, V lost 6 bases, and 6 bases had no gene match. DNA of the CDR3: TGCGCCAGCAGCCGCCGGGACAGGCCCTACGAGCAGTACTTC. This sequence encodes CASSRRDRPYEQYF.

The genes are TRBV12-5 and TRBJ2-7; 10 bases map to TRBD1. The CDR3 length is 16 residues. V lost 0 bases to trimming and J lost 2 bases; unmatched junction nucleotides: 4. Per the germline V gene, CDR1 is LGHNT and CDR2 is FRNRAP. CDR3 loop: CASGLVVGQGPYEQYF. The DNA of the CDR3 is TGTGCTAGTGGTTTGGTAGTGGGACAGGGGCCCTACGAGCAGTACTTC.